This is a list of T cell receptor beta chains from one sample in a study of T-cell memory formation after mild COVID-19. TCRdb fed the 5' RACE reads into MiXCR, producing one record per CDR3 protein. Here the sample spans around 510,000 distinct CDR3 sequences, approximately 21% being singletons. The material sequenced was PBMCs or a T cell subset sorted from them (not recorded which). Receptors were obtained from an adult woman who had mild COVID-19 (a few samples of this study predate the infection). Cell type and time point are not known. CDR3s include the opening cysteine and the closing phenylalanine or tryptophan. Each record gives: clone size, V gene, D gene, J gene, CDR3 DNA, CDR3 protein. A D gene is named only where the DNA matches it firmly. Rows give clone size only sometimes, using once, few, many, or a class for an expanded clone.

>many|TRBV12-3/TRBV12-4|TRBD2|TRBJ2-1
TGTGCCAGCAGTTTTGCGGTGGGGGGGGAGCAGTTCTTC
CASSFAVGGEQFF
>few|TRBV5-1|-|TRBJ2-2
TGCGCCAGCAGCCAACATCTCTGGACAGAAAACACCGGGGAGCTGTTTTTT
CASSQHLWTENTGELFF
>-|TRBV5-1|-|TRBJ2-1
TGCGCCAGCAGCGGTTACTTTGGTTACAATGAGCAGTTCTTC
CASSGYFGYNEQFF
>few|TRBV9|-|TRBJ2-3
TGTGCCAGCAGCGGTTCCAGGACGGAGACAGAAGATACGCAGTATTTT
CASSGSRTETEDTQYF
>-|TRBV5-6|TRBD2|TRBJ2-7
TGTGCCAGCAGCTTGGTGATCGGGACTAGGCAAATCTCCTACGAGCAGTACTTC
CASSLVIGTRQISYEQYF
>-|TRBV7-2|-|TRBJ1-3
TGTGCCAGCAGCTCGGGAACAGGGCCAAACACCATATATTTT
CASSSGTGPNTIYF
>-|TRBV19|-|TRBJ1-5
TGTGCCAGTAGTACCCGGCCTGATCAGCCCCAGCATTTT
CASSTRPDQPQHF
>-|TRBV20-1|-|TRBJ2-5
TGCAGTGCTAGAGATGGGACCATTCAAGAGACCCAGTACTTC
CSARDGTIQETQYF
>few|TRBV27|TRBD2|TRBJ2-7
TGTGCCAGCAGTTTATCCGGACTAGCGGGGGGCTACGAGCAGTACTTC
CASSLSGLAGGYEQYF
>-|TRBV12-3/TRBV12-4|TRBD2|TRBJ2-1
TGTGCCAGCAGTTGGTTAGCGGGAGCCTCCTACAATGAGCAGTTCTTC
CASSWLAGASYNEQFF
>few|TRBV2|-|TRBJ1-4
TGTGCCAGCAGCCGGGGAGAAAAACTGTTTTTT
CASSRGEKLFF
>-|TRBV29-1|-|TRBJ2-7
TGCAGCGCTCGAAGGGGGAGTGACTACGAGCAGTACTTC
CSARRGSDYEQYF
>-|TRBV12-3/TRBV12-4|TRBD1|TRBJ2-7
TGTGCCAGCAGTTGGACAGGGCTCCCCTACGAGCAGTACTTC
CASSWTGLPYEQYF
>few|TRBV11-2|TRBD2|TRBJ2-1
TGTGCCAGCAGCCTTGTGACTAGCGGACCCGGGTTTGAGCAGTTCTTC
CASSLVTSGPGFEQFF
>-|TRBV6-5|-|TRBJ1-1
TGTGCCAGCAGTTACTCGAGGGAGATCACTGAAGCTTTCTTT
CASSYSREITEAFF
>-|TRBV7-2|-|TRBJ2-1
TGTGCCAGCAGCCCCCAGCGGCGGTGGAACAATGAGCAGTTCTTC
CASSPQRRWNNEQFF
>few|TRBV12-3/TRBV12-4|-|TRBJ2-7
TGTGCCACCCGCCCGAACGAGCAGTACTTC
CATRPNEQYF
>-|TRBV6-2/TRBV6-3|-|TRBJ1-3
TGTGCCAGCAGTTATCTCAGTGCGAGGAGCTCTGGAAACACCATATATTTT
CASSYLSARSSGNTIYF
>-|TRBV29-1|TRBD1|TRBJ1-2
TGCAGCGTCGATCCCGGGACAGGCCCAGCATCAGGTGGCTACACCTTC
CSVDPGTGPASGGYTF
>few|TRBV9|-|TRBJ2-3
TGTGCCAGCAGCGTAATGACAGGCACAGATACGCAGTATTTT
CASSVMTGTDTQYF
>few|TRBV4-1|TRBD1|TRBJ2-5
TGCGCCAGCAGCCAGGATACCGGACAGGGCCCCCAAGAGACCCAGTACTTC
CASSQDTGQGPQETQYF
>few|TRBV5-6|-|TRBJ2-4
TGTGCCAGCAGCTCGCGGACCCAAAACATTCAGTACTTC
CASSSRTQNIQYF
>-|TRBV30|TRBD1|TRBJ1-6
TGTGCCTGGAGCGGGGGACAGGGGGATTCACCCCTCCACTTT
CAWSGGQGDSPLHF
>-|TRBV19|-|TRBJ1-5
TGTGCCAGTAGTATGCGGCAGCCGTATAGCAATCAGCCCCAGCATTTT
CASSMRQPYSNQPQHF
>-|TRBV7-2|TRBD2|TRBJ2-1
TGTGCCAGCAGCCTACCGGGACTAGCGGGAGGGGTCAATGAGCAGTTCTTC
CASSLPGLAGGVNEQFF
>few|TRBV10-3|-|TRBJ1-2
TGTGCCATCAGTGAATTCGAAGGAGGCTACACCTTC
CAISEFEGGYTF
>-|TRBV18|-|TRBJ1-2
TGTGCCAGCTCACCAGGACAGTCGCTCAGTGGCTACACCTTC
CASSPGQSLSGYTF
>-|TRBV5-1|TRBD2|TRBJ2-1
TGCGCCAGCAGCACCTCTAGCGGGACTCTCCTTGAGCAGTTCTTC
CASSTSSGTLLEQFF
>few|TRBV25-1|-|TRBJ2-7
TGTGCCAGCAGTTCGACCACGGGGGGCCGTATGTACGAGCAGTACTTC
CASSSTTGGRMYEQYF
>-|TRBV20-1|-|TRBJ2-7
TGCAGTGCTAGAATAACCGCAGCTGGAAACGAGCAGTACTTC
CSARITAAGNEQYF
>once|TRBV20-1|-|TRBJ2-7
TGCAGTGTAGCGGTGAGCTCCTACGAGCAGTACTTC
CSVAVSSYEQYF
>-|TRBV7-2|-|TRBJ1-1
TGTGCCAGCAGCCCCCTCTCGAACACTGAAGCTTTCTTT
CASSPLSNTEAFF
>once|TRBV4-2|-|TRBJ1-5
TGTGCCAGCAGCCAAGATCGGTTTAGAAGCAATCAGCCCCAGCATTTT
CASSQDRFRSNQPQHF
>-|TRBV4-1|TRBD1|TRBJ1-1
TGCGCCAGCAGCCAAGATCTCTGGACAGGGACAGGTGAAGCTTTCTTT
CASSQDLWTGTGEAFF
>many|TRBV5-5|-|TRBJ2-5
TGTGCCAGCAGCCCAGTCCACGCGGGGAAAGAGACCCAGTACTTC
CASSPVHAGKETQYF
>few|TRBV3-1|-|TRBJ2-1
TGTGCCAGCAGGTTTGCGGGGGCCTCCTACAATGAGCAGTTCTTC
CASRFAGASYNEQFF
>-|TRBV5-1|TRBD2|TRBJ2-1
TGCGCCAGCAGCTTGGGGGAGGGCACCTACAATGAGCAGTTCTTC
CASSLGEGTYNEQFF
>-|TRBV6-1|TRBD1|TRBJ2-5
TGTGCCAGCAGTGGCCGGGACAGGGGGCTCGGACGAGAGACCCAGTACTTC
CASSGRDRGLGRETQYF
>few|TRBV7-9|-|TRBJ1-2
TGTGCCACCCCCAGGGGTTATGGCTACACCTTC
CATPRGYGYTF
>few|TRBV5-6|-|TRBJ2-6
TGTGCCAGCAGCTTGGGGGCAGGGGCTGCCTCTGGGGCCAACGTCCTGACTTTC
CASSLGAGAASGANVLTF
>-|TRBV12-3/TRBV12-4|-|TRBJ2-7
TGTGCCAGCAGTGGGGACAGGGCGCTAGCGGGGAGCTCCTACGAGCAGTACTTC
CASSGDRALAGSSYEQYF